What follows is one T cell receptor (beta chain) and its context. The sample comes from a study of blood T cell repertoires in COVID-19. As for the study in general: Italy, Spain and the United States were the sources of the convalescent and acute COVID-19 samples.

In the authors' methods: Nucleated cell counts were estimated from reference gene primer amplification. The method was immunoSEQ multiplex PCR; TCRdb's version includes in-frame clones alone and lacks a portion of them. V and J calls and clone size come straight from that table; D and trimming were deduced from the DNA. The top ten clones hold about 4.5% of a sample with some 110,000 clones, around 86% of them seen once. V was pared by 5 bases and J by 6 bases, with 4 bases between. This CDR3 has 11 residues. Germline V CDR1 and CDR2: WNHNN, SYGVQD (reference sequence). The clonotype comes from a man aged 40-49 years with acute or convalescent COVID-19. The chain carries TRBV10-1 and TRBJ1-4; D not resolved. Sequencing input: peripheral blood. CDR3 loop: CASSHYEKLFF. CDR3 sequence (DNA): TGCGCCAGCAGTCACTATGAAAAACTGTTTTTT.